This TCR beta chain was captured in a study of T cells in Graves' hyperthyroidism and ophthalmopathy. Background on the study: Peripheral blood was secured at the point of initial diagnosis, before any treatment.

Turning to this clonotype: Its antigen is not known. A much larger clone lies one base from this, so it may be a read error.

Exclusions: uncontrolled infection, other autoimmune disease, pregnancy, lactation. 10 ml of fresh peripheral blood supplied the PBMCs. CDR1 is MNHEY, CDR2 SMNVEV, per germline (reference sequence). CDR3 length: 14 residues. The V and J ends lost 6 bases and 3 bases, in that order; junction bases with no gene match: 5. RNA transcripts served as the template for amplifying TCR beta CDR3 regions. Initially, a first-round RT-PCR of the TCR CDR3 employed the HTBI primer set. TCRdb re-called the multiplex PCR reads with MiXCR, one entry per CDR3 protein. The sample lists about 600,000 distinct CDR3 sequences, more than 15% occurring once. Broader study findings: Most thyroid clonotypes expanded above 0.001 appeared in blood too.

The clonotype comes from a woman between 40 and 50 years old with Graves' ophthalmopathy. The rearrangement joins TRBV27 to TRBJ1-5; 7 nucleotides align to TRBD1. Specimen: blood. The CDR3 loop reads CASSLQGHNQPQHF. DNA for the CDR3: TGTGCCAGCAGCCTACAGGGGCACAATCAGCCCCAGCATTTT.